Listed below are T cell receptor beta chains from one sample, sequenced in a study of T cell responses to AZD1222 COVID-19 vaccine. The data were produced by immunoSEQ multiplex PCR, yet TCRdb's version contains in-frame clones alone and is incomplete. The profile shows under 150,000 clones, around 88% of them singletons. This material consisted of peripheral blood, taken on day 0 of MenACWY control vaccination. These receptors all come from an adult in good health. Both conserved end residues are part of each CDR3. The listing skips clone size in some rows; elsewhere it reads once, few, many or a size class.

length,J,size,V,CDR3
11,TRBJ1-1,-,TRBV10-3,CAISRQGEAFF
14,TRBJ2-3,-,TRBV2,CASRPTGGTDTQYF
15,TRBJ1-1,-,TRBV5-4,CASSLGQNTNTEAFF
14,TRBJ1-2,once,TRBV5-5,CASSLRTGGSGYTF
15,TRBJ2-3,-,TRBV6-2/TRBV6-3,CASSYSDTSPDTQYF
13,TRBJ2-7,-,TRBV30,CAWSAGTQYEQYF
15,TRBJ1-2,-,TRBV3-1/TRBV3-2,CASSPQTQGVYGYTF
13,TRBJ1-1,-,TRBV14,CASSQDLGREAFF
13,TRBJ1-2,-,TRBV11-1,CASSTIDSYGYTF
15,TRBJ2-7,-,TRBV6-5,CATHPGTSVTYEQYF
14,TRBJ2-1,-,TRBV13,CASVGGAPYNEQFF
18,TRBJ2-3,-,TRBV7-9,CASSAARQRWGHTDTQYF
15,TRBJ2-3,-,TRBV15,CATSRGGSGTDTQYF
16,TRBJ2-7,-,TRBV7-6,CASSLGNQGDQGEQYF
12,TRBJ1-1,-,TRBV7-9,CASSLEATEAFF
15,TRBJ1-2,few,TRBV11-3,CASSFVLGASYGYTF
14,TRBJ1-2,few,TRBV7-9,CASSSPGQHYGYTF
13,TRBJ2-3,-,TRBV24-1,CATSSPGTDTQYF
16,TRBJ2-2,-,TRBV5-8,CASSIGTGSGTGELFF
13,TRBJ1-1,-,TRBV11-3,CASSLTGGTEAFF
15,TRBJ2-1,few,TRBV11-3,CASSFSGEGYNEQFF
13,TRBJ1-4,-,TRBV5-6,CASSRSDRSKLFF
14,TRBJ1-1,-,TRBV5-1,CASSLGPGGTEAFF
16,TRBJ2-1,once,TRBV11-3,CASSLEPSGTYNEQFF
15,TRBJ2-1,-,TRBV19,CASSQGTGADNEQFF
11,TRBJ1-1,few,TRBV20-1,CSARDRHEAFF
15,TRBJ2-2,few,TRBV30,CAWSYSGRDTGELFF
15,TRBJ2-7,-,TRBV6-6,CASTLGSSGSYEQYF
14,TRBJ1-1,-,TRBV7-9,CASRPGYEDTEAFF
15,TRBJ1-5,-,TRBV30,CAWTAGTGSHQPQHF
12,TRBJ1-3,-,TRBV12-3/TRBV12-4,CASSLIGNTIYF
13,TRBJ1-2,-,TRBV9,CASSSRVGYGYTF
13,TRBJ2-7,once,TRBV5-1,CASSRGQTYEQYF
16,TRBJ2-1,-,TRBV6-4,CASSDGGGEGYNEQFF
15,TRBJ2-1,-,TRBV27,CASSFSPVAGNEQFF
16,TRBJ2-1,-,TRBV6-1,CASSEPGLAAYNEQFF
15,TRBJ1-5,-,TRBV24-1,CATSDPGTEASAQHF
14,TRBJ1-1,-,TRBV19,CASTQEDRWGRAFF
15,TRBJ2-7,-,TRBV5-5,CASSLNPTATYEQYF
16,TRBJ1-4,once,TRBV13,CASSPGGQGSNEKLFF
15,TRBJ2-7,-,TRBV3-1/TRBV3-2,CASSQVGQGIYEQYF
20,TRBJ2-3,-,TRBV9,CASSSPLGASGSTSTDTQYF
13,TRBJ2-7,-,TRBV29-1,CSGSGGRGYEQYF
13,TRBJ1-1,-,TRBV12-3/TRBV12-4,CASSSGGNTEAFF
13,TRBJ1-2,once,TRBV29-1,CSVSGTGNYGYTF
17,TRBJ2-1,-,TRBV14,CASSLLSGTLPYNEQFF
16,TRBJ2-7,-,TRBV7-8,CASSSLPQGGSYEQYF
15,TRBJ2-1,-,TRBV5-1,CASSFYPSSYNEQFF
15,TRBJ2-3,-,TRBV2,CASSRLAGGGDTQYF
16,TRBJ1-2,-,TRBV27,CASSPNPRGRGGGYTF
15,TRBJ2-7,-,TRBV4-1,CASSQEPESSYEQYF
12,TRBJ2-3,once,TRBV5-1,CASRDNTDTQYF
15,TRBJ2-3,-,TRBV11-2,CASSLAGPPTDTQYF
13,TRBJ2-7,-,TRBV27,CASSGGLLDEQYF
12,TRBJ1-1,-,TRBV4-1,CATKGARTEAFF
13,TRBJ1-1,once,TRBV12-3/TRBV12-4,CASSRHLNTEAFF
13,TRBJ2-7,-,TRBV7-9,CATPGVRAYEQYF
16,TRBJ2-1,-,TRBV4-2,CASSQDRGSSYNEQFF
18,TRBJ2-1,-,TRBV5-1,CASSLVSPSPGAYNEQFF